These T cell receptor beta chains were read from a single sample in a study of blood T cell repertoires in COVID-19. Assay used: immunoSEQ multiplex PCR; TCRdb lists only in-frame clones, some missing. The data show about 260,000 clones, with about 84% seen just once and 2% to 2.5% held by the top ten. Sequences were obtained from PBMCs or T cells enriched from blood (not recorded which). The receptors shown here come from a woman aged 45-60 years who had recovered from COVID-19. Both conserved end residues are part of each CDR3. The D gene is left open where the match is weak. Size values are once, few and many counts, or a class for expanded clones, and some rows have none.

j_call | v_call | clone_size | d_call | cdr3_aa | cdr3_nt
TRBJ1-5 | TRBV19 | . | TRBD1 | CASSPSGTVTYSNQPQHF | TGTGCCAGTAGTCCCAGTGGGACAGTAACCTATAGCAATCAGCCCCAGCATTTT
TRBJ1-5 | TRBV5-1 | once | . | CASSLGGSGGNQPQHF | TGCGCCAGCAGCTTGGGAGGGAGTGGGGGGAATCAGCCCCAGCATTTT
TRBJ2-3 | TRBV9 | . | TRBD2 | CASSVYGELAGGTDTQYF | TGTGCCAGCAGCGTCTATGGCGAACTAGCGGGGGGCACAGATACGCAGTATTTT
TRBJ1-2 | TRBV6-2/TRBV6-3 | . | . | CASSYPQPRTAPTSGYTF | TGTGCCAGCAGTTACCCCCAACCCCGGACAGCGCCAACATCCGGCTACACCTTC
TRBJ2-3 | TRBV6-2/TRBV6-3 | . | TRBD2 | CASSYSSGGSDTQYF | TGTGCCAGCAGTTACTCTAGCGGGGGTTCAGATACGCAGTATTTT
TRBJ2-3 | TRBV5-1 | . | . | CASSLFSFEDTQYF | TGCGCCAGCAGCTTGTTTAGTTTTGAGGATACGCAGTATTTT
TRBJ2-3 | TRBV10-1 | few | . | CASSDASAPTDTQYF | TGCGCCAGCAGTGATGCTAGCGCTCCCACAGATACGCAGTATTTT
TRBJ1-3 | TRBV5-1 | once | . | CASSLGDHQAGNTIYF | TGCGCCAGCAGCTTGGGCGATCACCAGGCTGGAAACACCATATATTTT
TRBJ2-3 | TRBV5-1 | few | TRBD1 | CASSRLPGTGPDTQYF | TGCGCCAGCAGCCGCCTACCCGGGACAGGGCCCGATACGCAGTATTTT
TRBJ2-1 | TRBV30 | . | TRBD1 | CAWSRTGGGSYNEQFF | TGTGCCTGGAGTCGGACAGGGGGAGGCTCCTACAATGAGCAGTTCTTC
TRBJ1-5 | TRBV19 | once | TRBD1 | CASSIWDRENQPQHF | TGTGCCAGTAGTATTTGGGACAGGGAAAATCAGCCCCAGCATTTT
TRBJ1-6 | TRBV6-5 | few | . | CASRWTADNSPLHF | TGTGCCAGCAGGTGGACAGCCGATAATTCACCCCTCCACTTT
TRBJ1-2 | TRBV14 | . | TRBD1 | CASSQQPTGLDGYTF | TGTGCCAGCAGCCAACAGCCGACAGGGCTGGATGGCTACACCTTC
TRBJ1-5 | TRBV6-6 | . | TRBD1 | CASNFAQGADQPQHF | TGTGCCAGCAATTTTGCCCAGGGGGCCGACCAGCCCCAGCATTTT
TRBJ1-4 | TRBV9 | few | . | CASSGGVSSLNEKLFF | TGTGCCAGCAGCGGGGGGGTCTCTTCACTTAATGAAAAACTGTTTTTT
TRBJ2-1 | TRBV7-6 | . | TRBD2 | CASSPSSGRNNEQFF | TGTGCCAGCAGTCCCTCTAGCGGGAGGAACAATGAGCAGTTCTTC
TRBJ2-1 | TRBV12-3/TRBV12-4 | . | . | CASSLGHYNEQFF | TGTGCCAGCAGTTTAGGACACTACAATGAGCAGTTCTTC
TRBJ2-3 | TRBV30 | . | . | CAWTSINTDTQYF | TGTGCCTGGACTAGTATTAACACAGATACGCAGTATTTT
TRBJ2-3 | TRBV15 | . | . | CATARGKTDTQYF | TGTGCCACCGCCCGGGGGAAAACAGATACGCAGTATTTT
TRBJ2-2 | TRBV7-6 | . | TRBD2 | CASSLSRAGAGELFF | TGTGCCAGCAGCTTAAGTAGAGCGGGAGCCGGGGAGCTGTTTTTT
TRBJ2-1 | TRBV10-1 | . | . | CASSESVSGRYNEQFF | TGCGCCAGCAGTGAGTCGGTCAGCGGGCGCTACAATGAGCAGTTCTTC
TRBJ2-3 | TRBV18 | . | . | CASSSAGDTQYF | TGTGCCAGCTCGTCCGCGGGAGATACGCAGTATTTT
TRBJ2-7 | TRBV11-2 | . | . | CASSSLWAGYEQYF | TGTGCCAGCAGCTCGTTATGGGCGGGATACGAGCAGTACTTC
TRBJ1-2 | TRBV5-1 | . | . | CASSWQGDGYTF | TGCGCCAGCAGCTGGCAGGGTGATGGCTACACCTTC
TRBJ1-4 | TRBV11-3 | few | . | CASSLVSTTNEKLFF | TGTGCCAGCAGCTTAGTGTCCACAACTAATGAAAAACTGTTTTTT
TRBJ2-1 | TRBV21-1 | once | . | CADSVGAAIEQFF | TGTGCCGATTCCGTAGGAGCGGCGATTGAGCAGTTCTTC
TRBJ1-3 | TRBV5-1 | . | TRBD1 | CASKGSAGGFGNTIYF | TGCGCCAGCAAGGGAAGTGCAGGGGGCTTCGGAAACACCATATATTTT
TRBJ2-4 | TRBV5-6 | . | . | CASSLLPLGATSQNIQYF | TGTGCCAGCAGCTTGCTGCCCCTAGGGGCCACTAGCCAAAACATTCAGTACTTC
TRBJ2-7 | TRBV9 | . | . | CASSVEASGEQYF | TGTGCCAGCAGCGTAGAAGCGAGCGGCGAGCAGTACTTC
TRBJ1-1 | TRBV9 | . | . | CASSRQPNTEAFF | TGTGCCAGCAGTAGACAGCCGAACACTGAAGCTTTCTTT
TRBJ1-1 | TRBV3-1/TRBV3-2 | . | . | CASSQIRDTEAFF | TGTGCCAGCAGCCAAATCCGAGATACTGAAGCTTTCTTT
TRBJ2-1 | TRBV7-2 | . | . | CASSFPGTTKPNEQFF | TGTGCCAGCAGCTTTCCCGGGACAACGAAACCCAATGAGCAGTTCTTC
TRBJ2-7 | TRBV6-5 | . | TRBD2 | CASSLRGGGAYEQYF | TGTGCCAGCAGCCTTAGGGGCGGGGGGGCCTACGAGCAGTACTTC
TRBJ1-1 | TRBV11-2 | . | . | CASSLEMRTVEAFF | TGTGCCAGCAGCCTTGAAATGCGGACAGTTGAAGCTTTCTTT
TRBJ1-1 | TRBV27 | once | . | CASMEGTEAFF | TGTGCCAGCATGGAGGGGACTGAAGCTTTCTTT
TRBJ2-7 | TRBV19 | once | TRBD2 | CASSILGGESYEQYF | TGTGCCAGTAGTATCCTCGGGGGGGAATCCTACGAGCAGTACTTC
TRBJ2-1 | TRBV2 | . | TRBD2 | CASRLLAGAYNEQFF | TGTGCCAGCAGGTTACTAGCGGGAGCCTACAATGAGCAGTTCTTC
TRBJ1-1 | TRBV3-1/TRBV3-2 | . | . | CASSVHEATEAFF | TGTGCCAGCAGCGTTCATGAGGCCACTGAAGCTTTCTTT
TRBJ2-2 | TRBV7-9 | few | . | CASSPPGLTGELFF | TGTGCCAGCAGCCCGCCGGGACTTACCGGGGAGCTGTTTTTT
TRBJ2-4 | TRBV11-3 | . | . | CASSPPGTPGIQYF | TGTGCCAGCAGCCCCCCAGGGACACCGGGAATTCAGTACTTC